These 22 T cell receptor beta chains share one sample of origin, sequenced in a study of OX40 agonist ivuxolimab in advanced cancers. The table came from immunoSEQ multiplex PCR; TCRdb's copy has only in-frame clones and leaves some out. This sample has around 74,000 clones; around 80% occur once, and the top ten carry roughly 0.5%. The sample here was CD4+ or CD8+ T cells sorted from blood, taken in a trial of the OX40 agonist ivuxolimab. The receptors come from an adult with an advanced solid tumor such as melanoma, head and neck, liver or kidney cancer.

This clone was observed once. The chain joins TRBV27 to TRBJ2-7; possibly TRBD1 or TRBD2 for D (6 bases each). Between the trimmed V and J ends, which lost 6 bases and 7 bases, there was a span of 19 bases. The germline V gene encodes CDR1 MNHEY and CDR2 SMNVEV (reference sequence). This CDR3 contains 14 residues. CDR3 nucleotides: TGTGCCAGCAGGGTAACCGGGGGCCTCGGGGAGCAGTACTTC. Its protein product is CASRVTGGLGEQYF.

The chain joins TRBV5-1 to TRBJ1-3; no clear D. V was shortened by 4 bases and J by 0 bases, with 14 bases between the two germline ends. Germline V gives CDR1 SGHRS, CDR2 YFSETQ. The CDR3 contains 16 residues. CDR3 in amino acids: CASSVTSTASGNTIYF. Here the CDR3 DNA reads TGCGCCAGCAGCGTGACAAGTACTGCCTCTGGAAACACCATATATTTT.

V gene TRBV7-2 combines with J gene TRBJ1-3; 7 bases map to TRBD1. Per germline, CDR1 SGHTA and CDR2 FQGNSA. This CDR3 is built from 15 residues. The J segment lost 0 bases and the V segment lost 3 bases, leaving 2 bases of the junction unmatched. The CDR3 coding sequence is TGTGCCAGCAGCTTGGGGACAGCCTCTGGAAACACCATATATTTT. Translated: CASSLGTASGNTIYF.

The J gene is TRBJ2-7, the V gene TRBV21-1; the tabulated D call, TRBD1, remains unverified against the DNA. TRBV21-1 is listed as a pseudogene. This CDR3 has 15 residues. The CDR3 is CASSADRARGYEQYF. The CDR3 region has the DNA TGTGCCAGCAGCGCGGACAGGGCAAGAGGGTACGAGCAGTACTTC.

The chain carries TRBV5-1 and TRBJ1-4; tentatively, D is TRBD1 (6 bases). Germline V gene sequence: CDR1 SGHRS, CDR2 YFSETQ. Trimming left V 4 bases short and J 2 bases short, with 9 bases between. The CDR3 runs to 14 residues. The CDR3 region has the DNA TGCGCCAGCAGCCAGGACAGTACTAATGAAAAACTGTTTTTT. Translating gives CASSQDSTNEKLFF.

This chain links TRBV5-1 with TRBJ2-3; D may be TRBD2 (6 bases). The germline gives CDR1 SGHRS, CDR2 YFSETQ. With 4 bases removed from V and 5 bases from J, the gap between germline ends came to 11 bases. The CDR3 length is 13 residues. The CDR3 region has the DNA TGCGCCAGCAGCCCCGGGAGACAAGATACGCAGTATTTT. This codes for CASSPGRQDTQYF.

V usage is TRBV28 and J usage is TRBJ1-1; TRBD1 matches at 7 bases. The CDR3 spans 14 residues. From germline, CDR1 is MDHEN and CDR2 SYDVKM. V gave up 6 bases and J gave up 1 base; unmatched junction bases: 5. CDR3 sequence reads: CASSRQGKNTEAFF. DNA of the CDR3: TGTGCCAGCAGCCGACAGGGAAAGAACACTGAAGCTTTCTTT.

The rearrangement uses TRBV10-3 and TRBJ2-7; 13 nucleotides match TRBD2. Germline CDR1 and CDR2: ENHRY and SYGVKD. The CDR3 totals 15 residues. V shed 10 bases and J 5 bases; nucleotides not matched to a gene: 11. The CDR3 coding sequence is TGTGCCACCGTCTCGACTAGCGGGGGGCGGAACGAGCAGTACTTC. Amino acids: CATVSTSGGRNEQYF.

V usage is TRBV19 and J usage is TRBJ2-7, with 7 positions matching TRBD1. Germline CDR1 reads LNHDA; CDR2 reads SQIVND (reference sequence). Trimming cost V 1 base and J 2 bases; bases outside gene matches: 8. This CDR3 is 16 amino acids long. The CDR3 region is CASSIGTRGGTYEQYF. The CDR3 DNA reads TGTGCCAGTAGTATAGGGACCCGAGGGGGCACCTACGAGCAGTACTTC.

The chain is built from TRBV7-8 and TRBJ1-2; tentative D call: TRBD1 (5 bases). Germline-derived CDR1 and CDR2 are SGHVS and FQNEAQ. V gave up 2 bases and J gave up 4 bases, with 8 bases separating them. This CDR3 has 13 residues. The chain's CDR3 is CASSLPGTYGYTF. In DNA form, the CDR3 reads TGTGCCAGCAGCTTACCAGGGACCTATGGCTACACCTTC.

This clone appeared a single time. The J gene is TRBJ2-2, the V gene TRBV18; 9 bases match TRBD1. V shed 4 bases and J 1 base; nucleotides not matched to a gene: 4. This CDR3 is built from 16 residues. The germline V gene encodes CDR1 KGHSH and CDR2 LQKENI. The CDR3: CASSLGTGLNTGELFF. The CDR3 DNA reads as TGTGCCAGCTCACTCGGGACAGGGTTGAACACCGGGGAGCTGTTTTTT.

This clone was picked up one time. The rearrangement links TRBV10-3 to TRBJ2-6; D possibly uses TRBD1 or TRBD2 (5 bases each). V lost 2 bases, J lost 0 bases, and 14 bases lay in between. The CDR3 has 18 amino acids. Per the germline V gene, CDR1 is ENHRY and CDR2 is SYGVKD. CDR3 region: CAISETAGRGSGANVLTF. CDR3 DNA sequence: TGTGCCATCAGTGAGACAGCAGGGAGAGGCTCTGGGGCCAACGTCCTGACTTTC.

This clone was observed once. V is TRBV18 and J is TRBJ2-3; D might be TRBD1 (7 bases). With 1 base removed from V and 9 bases from J, the gap between germline ends came to 17 bases. Germline V gives CDR1 KGHSH, CDR2 LQKENI. The CDR3 contains 15 residues. The DNA of the CDR3 is TGTGCCAGCTCACCACGTCAGGGGGGTCCGAACACGCAGTATTTT. This sequence encodes CASSPRQGGPNTQYF.

A note on this clone: A read error may produce the germline difference seen at one junction end. The chain is built from TRBV12-5 and TRBJ2-7, with D unclear. The germline gives CDR1 LGHNT, CDR2 FRNRAP. CDR3 size: 12 residues. The CDR3: CASANDNSRPEF. CDR3 nucleotides: TGTGCTAGTGCCAATGACAATTCGCGGCCCGAGTTC.

This sequence joins TRBV11-2 and TRBJ2-3, with D perhaps matching TRBD2 (6 bases). The CDR3 sequence is 15 residues long. The V end lost 0 bases, the J end lost 5 bases, and 12 bases lay between the germline ends. Germline V gene sequence: CDR1 SGHAT, CDR2 FQNNGV. The CDR3 nucleotides read TGTGCCAGCAGCTTAGATCCGGGGGTCGAAGATACGCAGTATTTT. Translated: CASSLDPGVEDTQYF.

The rearrangement uses TRBV19 and TRBJ1-5, with unresolved D. The CDR3 has 15 amino acids. CDR1 and CDR2 (germline): LNHDA, SQIVND (reference sequence). V was trimmed by 9 bases and J by 0 bases, leaving 15 bases between them. The CDR3 DNA sequence: TGTGCCAGCGCCCGTTTCGTAGATAGCAATCAGCCCCAGCATTTT. Translating gives CASARFVDSNQPQHF.

This chain uses TRBV19 with TRBJ2-5; 7 bases agree with TRBD1. Germline CDR1 reads LNHDA; CDR2 reads SQIVND (reference sequence). The CDR3 length is 15 residues. J lost 1 base, V lost 7 bases, and 9 bases had no gene match. For the CDR3, the DNA is TGTGCCAGTACTCTCTCAGGGACAGTCCAAGAGACCCAGTACTTC. Protein product: CASTLSGTVQETQYF.

The genes are TRBV5-4 and TRBJ2-5; D uncertain. V was clipped by 0 bases and J by 5 bases, with 17 bases between them. The CDR3 has 16 residues. Germline values: CDR1 SGHNT, CDR2 YYREEE (reference sequence). CDR3 in amino acids: CASSLDPRPGSETQYF. Here the CDR3 DNA reads TGTGCCAGCAGCTTGGACCCAAGACCCGGGTCGGAGACCCAGTACTTC.

In this sample, this clone turned up a few times. V gene TRBV7-9 combines with J gene TRBJ2-5, with 12 positions matching TRBD2. Germline V gives CDR1 SEHNR, CDR2 FQNEAQ (reference sequence). V shed 1 base, J shed 5 bases, and the junction held 11 bases outside the gene matches. The length of the CDR3 is 18 residues. The CDR3 nucleotides are TGTGCCAGCAGCTTAGGTCCGGGTAACGGACTAGCGGGGGAGACCCAGTACTTC. Protein product: CASSLGPGNGLAGETQYF.

The chain recombines TRBV9 with TRBJ2-3; 7 nucleotides match TRBD2. V lost 2 bases, J lost 5 bases, and 5 bases stayed unmatched. Germline assignment: CDR1 SGDLS and CDR2 YYNGEE. The CDR3 totals 14 residues. Here the CDR3 DNA reads TGTGCCAGCAGCGTCAGCGGGGATGTAGATACGCAGTATTTT. Its protein product is CASSVSGDVDTQYF.

The V gene is TRBV7-9, the J gene TRBJ2-2, with 12 bases that match TRBD2. Per the germline V gene, CDR1 is SEHNR and CDR2 is FQNEAQ (reference sequence). This CDR3 region has 15 residues. The trim removed 5 bases at V and 5 bases at J, leaving 3 bases unmatched. The CDR3 is CASSPGLAGTGELFF. The CDR3 DNA reads as TGTGCCAGCAGCCCTGGACTAGCGGGGACCGGGGAGCTGTTTTTT.

This clone was counted once. V is TRBV9 and J is TRBJ1-4; TRBD1 is a possible D gene (6 bases). This CDR3 comprises 14 residues. V was trimmed by 4 bases and J by 5 bases, leaving 12 bases between them. In germline, CDR1 is SGDLS, CDR2 YYNGEE. The CDR3, as DNA: TGTGCCAGCAGCTACAGGGTAGGGAATGAAAAACTGTTTTTT. This encodes CASSYRVGNEKLFF.